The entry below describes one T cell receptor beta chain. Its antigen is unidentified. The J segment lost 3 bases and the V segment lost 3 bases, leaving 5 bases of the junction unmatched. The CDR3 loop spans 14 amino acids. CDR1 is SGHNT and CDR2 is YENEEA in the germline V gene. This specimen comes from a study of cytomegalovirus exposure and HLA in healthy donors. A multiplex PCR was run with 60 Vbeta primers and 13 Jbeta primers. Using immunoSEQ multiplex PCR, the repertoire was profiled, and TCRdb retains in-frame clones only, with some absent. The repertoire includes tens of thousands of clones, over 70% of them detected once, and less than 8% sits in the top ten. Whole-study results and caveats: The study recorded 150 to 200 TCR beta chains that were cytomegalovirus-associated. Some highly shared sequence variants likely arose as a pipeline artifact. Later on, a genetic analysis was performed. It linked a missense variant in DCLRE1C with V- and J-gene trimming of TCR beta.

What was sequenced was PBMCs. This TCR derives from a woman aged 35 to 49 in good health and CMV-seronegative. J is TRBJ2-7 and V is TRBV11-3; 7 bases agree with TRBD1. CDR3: CASSFGTGVYEQYF. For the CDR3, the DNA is TGTGCCAGCAGCTTTGGTACAGGGGTCTACGAGCAGTACTTC.